A single sample gave rise to the 32 T cell receptor beta chains below, sequenced in a study of blood T cell repertoires in COVID-19. Assay: immunoSEQ multiplex PCR; the TCRdb copy retains only in-frame clones and omits some. The table has some 350,000 clones, over 75% seen once. Sample: PBMCs or T cells enriched from blood (not recorded which). These receptors all stem from a young man who had recovered from COVID-19.

The chain recombines TRBV12-3 or TRBV12-4 with TRBJ1-1; the D is unclear. Trimming shortened V by 3 bases and J by 7 bases, and 9 bases separated the two germline ends. The CDR3 extends over 12 amino acids. CDR3 sequence reads: CASSFTPDEAFF. The DNA of the CDR3 is TGTGCCAGCAGTTTTACCCCAGATGAAGCTTTCTTT.

This chain's CDR3 is CASSLAPDTQYF. The DNA for the CDR3 is TGTGCCAGCAGCTTAGCTCCGGATACGCAGTATTTT. The genes are TRBV7-8 and TRBJ2-3; D unclear. Germline CDR1 and CDR2: SGHVS and FQNEAQ. The V gene lost 0 bases and the J gene lost 6 bases, with 4 bases spanning the gap. This CDR3 has 12 residues.

The chain links TRBV9 to TRBJ2-5, with 9 positions matching TRBD2. There are 17 residues in the CDR3. J was trimmed by 5 bases and V by 2 bases; bases with no gene match: 13. CDR1 and CDR2 from the germline V gene are SGDLS and YYNGEE. Here the CDR3 reads CASSVSMSGGQLETQYF. DNA for the CDR3: TGTGCCAGCAGCGTTTCGATGAGCGGGGGGCAACTGGAGACCCAGTACTTC.

The gene calls are TRBV5-1 and TRBJ2-3; D is perhaps TRBD1 (5 bases). This CDR3 is built from 20 residues. Trimming removed 4 bases from V and 4 bases from J, with 31 bases in between. Looked up from germline, CDR1 is SGHRS and CDR2 is YFSETQ. CDR3 in amino acids: CASSPKLRFQGQAAPDTQYF. The CDR3 coding sequence is TGCGCCAGCAGCCCAAAACTTCGGTTCCAAGGACAAGCTGCCCCAGATACGCAGTATTTT.

The rearrangement joins TRBV7-9 to TRBJ2-3; D not certain. From germline, CDR1 is SEHNR and CDR2 FQNEAQ (reference sequence). The CDR3 is 14 amino acids. V was cut by 3 bases and J by 0 bases, with 7 bases left in between. DNA for the CDR3: TGTGCCAGCAGCTTTGGCGGTAGCACAGATACGCAGTATTTT. This translates into CASSFGGSTDTQYF.

The chain links TRBV6-5 to TRBJ2-2, with 9 bases matching TRBD1. J gave up 6 bases and V 8 bases, and 7 bases lay outside the gene matches. The germline V gene encodes CDR1 MNHEY and CDR2 SVGAGI. CDR3 length: 14 residues. The CDR3 DNA is TGTGCCAGCCACAGGGGGCTCGGGTCCGGGGAGCTGTTTTTT. It translates to CASHRGLGSGELFF.

The rearrangement joins TRBV18 to TRBJ1-4, with TRBD1 matching 7 bases. With V trimmed by 2 bases and J by 7 bases, 4 bases remained unmatched. Germline lookup yields CDR1 KGHSH and CDR2 LQKENI. The CDR3 consists of 14 residues. For the CDR3, the DNA is TGTGCCAGCTCACCAGGGACAGTTCCTGAAAAACTGTTTTTT. It is translated as CASSPGTVPEKLFF.

As regards this clone: Just one base apart from a much larger clone, this may be a read error. The chain links TRBV5-8 to TRBJ2-3; 7 bases are shared with TRBD1. Trimming at V came to 2 bases and at J to 2 bases, leaving 5 bases not matched to a gene. This CDR3 contains 15 residues. CDR1 and CDR2 from the germline V gene are SGHTS and YDEGEE. CDR3 coding DNA: TGTGCCAGCAGCTTAGGGACAGAGCACACAGATACGCAGTATTTT. This sequence encodes CASSLGTEHTDTQYF.

The rearrangement uses TRBV28 and TRBJ2-3, with 11 nucleotides matching TRBD2. Unmatched junction bases numbered 5, after V lost 10 bases and J lost 2 bases. CDR1 is MDHEN, CDR2 SYDVKM, per germline. CDR3 length equals 14 residues. The CDR3 DNA sequence: TGTGCCACTGTAGCGGGGGGGCCCACAGATACGCAGTATTTT. Its translation is CATVAGGPTDTQYF. The complete variable domain, with remaining parts taken from reference TRBV28 and TRBJ2-3, reads DVKVTQSSRYLVKRTGEKVFLECVQDMDHENMFWYRQDPGLGLRLIYFSYDVKMKEKGDIPEGYSVSREKKERFSLILESASTNQTSMYLCATVAGGPTDTQYFGPGTRLTVL.

The rearrangement links TRBV28 to TRBJ1-5, with D unresolved. Germline V CDR1 and CDR2: MDHEN, SYDVKM. CDR3 length: 14 residues. V was shortened by 3 bases and J by 8 bases, with 14 bases between the two germline ends. CDR3 sequence reads: CASSLYSLAEPQHF. The CDR3 nucleotides read TGTGCCAGCAGTTTGTATTCCCTAGCCGAGCCCCAGCATTTT.

The rearrangement joins TRBV5-6 to TRBJ2-1; 9 positions match TRBD1. The CDR3 contains 12 residues. J lost 9 bases, V lost 3 bases, and 1 base had no gene match. From germline, CDR1 is SGHDT and CDR2 YYEEEE. CDR3 amino acids: CASSYRGLEQFF. The CDR3 nucleotides are TGTGCCAGCAGCTACAGGGGGCTTGAGCAGTTCTTC.

The chain recombines TRBV19 with TRBJ1-1; a possible D gene is TRBD1 (5 bases). Germline V gene lookup returns CDR1 LNHDA and CDR2 SQIVND (reference sequence). V dropped 5 bases and J dropped 5 bases, with 12 bases sitting between them. The CDR3 totals 13 residues. This chain's CDR3 is CASSYGGRTEAFF. CDR3 nucleotide sequence: TGTGCCAGTAGTTATGGGGGGAGGACTGAAGCTTTCTTT. The variable domain in full, with the rest retrieved from reference TRBV19 and TRBJ1-1, is DGGITQSPKYLFRKEGQNVTLSCEQNLNHDAMYWYRQDPGQGLRLIYYSQIVNDFQKGDIAEGYSVSREKKESFPLTVTSAQKNPTAFYLCASSYGGRTEAFFGQGTRLTVV.

This chain links TRBV11-1 with TRBJ2-3; 9 bases align to TRBD1. Per germline, CDR1 SGHAT and CDR2 FQDESV (reference sequence). With V trimmed by 5 bases and J by 0 bases, 3 bases remained unmatched. This CDR3 region has 15 residues. CDR3 nucleotide sequence: TGTGCCAGCAGCCCAGGGACAGGGAGCACAGATACGCAGTATTTT. Amino acid sequence: CASSPGTGSTDTQYF. Full variable domain (outside the CDR3, taken from reference TRBV11-1 and TRBJ2-3): EAEVAQSPRYKITEKSQAVAFWCDPISGHATLYWYRQILGQGPELLVQFQDESVVDDSQLPKDRFSAERLKGVDSTLKIQPAELGDSAMYLCASSPGTGSTDTQYFGPGTRLTVL.

The chain has TRBV15 and TRBJ2-1; maybe TRBD1 (5 bases). There are 12 residues in the CDR3. Germline CDR1 reads LNHNV; CDR2 reads YYDKDF (reference sequence). The V end lost 0 bases, the J end lost 10 bases, and 7 bases lay between the germline ends. The CDR3 region has the DNA TGTGCCACCAGCAGAGATCAGGGAGAGCAGTTCTTC. Its protein is CATSRDQGEQFF.

This clone was picked up a small number of times. The chain joins TRBV28 to TRBJ1-5; possible D gene TRBD1, 6 bases. The V gene lost 0 bases and the J gene lost 3 bases, with 12 bases spanning the gap. Germline V gene sequence: CDR1 MDHEN, CDR2 SYDVKM. The CDR3 has 16 amino acids. CDR3 sequence: CASSLWAGTTNQPQHF. CDR3 nucleotides: TGTGCCAGCAGTTTATGGGCAGGGACAACCAATCAGCCCCAGCATTTT.

This chain connects TRBV7-9 to TRBJ2-1; TRBD2 matches at 11 bases. The germline CDR1 and CDR2 sequences are SEHNR and FQNEAQ (reference sequence). The V gene end was trimmed by 5 bases and the J gene end by 3 bases; junction bases not matched to a gene: 6. This CDR3 contains 16 residues. The CDR3 reads CASSPRLAGFYNEQFF. CDR3 DNA sequence: TGTGCCAGCAGCCCCCGACTAGCGGGGTTCTACAATGAGCAGTTCTTC.

The rearrangement uses TRBV6-1 and TRBJ1-2; no firm D call. Trimming left V 2 bases short and J 7 bases short, with 2 bases between. The V gene's germline CDR1 is MNHNS and CDR2 SASEGT. The length of the CDR3 is 10 residues. This chain's CDR3 is CASSERGYTF. The CDR3 DNA reads as TGTGCCAGCAGTGAACGTGGCTACACCTTC.

In this sample, this clone turned up once. The chain recombines TRBV5-5 with TRBJ2-5; maybe TRBD2 (6 bases). Germline values: CDR1 SGHKS, CDR2 YYEKEE (reference sequence). Trimming removed 2 bases from V and 0 bases from J, with 17 bases in between. CDR3 length equals 17 residues. Here the CDR3 reads CASSLPTAGGNQETQYF. CDR3 coding DNA: TGTGCCAGCAGCTTACCGACAGCGGGTGGGAACCAAGAGACCCAGTACTTC.

This clone turned up a few times. This chain uses TRBV6-5 with TRBJ2-7, with unresolved D. Germline CDR1 MNHEY, CDR2 SVGAGI. The CDR3 spans 14 residues. Trimming removed 4 bases at V and 0 bases at J, with 10 bases between. The CDR3 nucleotides are TGTGCCAGCAGTTCCACCTGGAGCTCCTACGAGCAGTACTTC. This gives the protein CASSSTWSSYEQYF.

This sequence joins TRBV25-1 and TRBJ1-1; 7 positions agree with TRBD1. The CDR3 is made up of 13 amino acids. The V and J ends lost 8 bases and 6 bases, in that order; junction bases with no gene match: 9. CDR1 is MGHDK, CDR2 SYGVNS, per germline. The CDR3 protein is CASRQGGASEAFF. CDR3 nucleotides: TGTGCCAGCCGCCAGGGGGGAGCGTCTGAAGCTTTCTTT.

The chain has TRBV27 and TRBJ2-5; D is possibly TRBD1 (6 bases). Trimming left V 6 bases short and J 3 bases short, with 11 bases between. CDR1 and CDR2 (germline): MNHEY, SMNVEV (reference sequence). CDR3 size: 13 residues. The CDR3, as DNA: TGTGCCAGCAGGGGGGCAGGGGAAGAGACCCAGTACTTC. Its translation is CASRGAGEETQYF.

For this clone: Since no conserved phenylalanine or tryptophan closes the CDR3, a read error is the likely cause. The DNA is left out, because the CDR3 cannot be placed on it with certainty; the CDR3 is given as TCRdb lists it. The J gene is TRBJ2-7, the V gene TRBV23-1; the table calls TRBD2, which could not be checked here. TRBV23-1 qualifies as an ORF whose function is uncertain. The CDR3 is 11 residues long, ends included. The CDR3 here is CASSPPRDSPR.

The chain combines TRBV11-2 with TRBJ1-2; TRBD1 matches at 7 bases. This CDR3 comprises 14 residues. With 4 bases clipped from V and 6 bases from J, the junction kept 8 bases outside the gene matches. CDR1 and CDR2 from the germline V gene are SGHAT and FQNNGV. CDR3 in DNA: TGTGCCAGCAGCTACACAGGGGTTGGGGATGGCTACACCTTC. Protein sequence: CASSYTGVGDGYTF.

CDR3 sequence: CSVADRGFAEAFF. The CDR3 bases are TGCAGCGTCGCGGACAGGGGGTTCGCTGAAGCTTTCTTT. This chain connects TRBV29-1 to TRBJ1-1; TRBD1 agrees at 10 bases. Looked up from germline, CDR1 is SQVTM and CDR2 is ANQGSEA. The length of the CDR3 is 13 residues. Losses at the gene ends were 6 bases for V and 6 bases for J; bases not matched to a gene: 7.

This clone was recorded once. The rearrangement uses TRBV11-2 and TRBJ2-3; 10 bases match TRBD2. V shed 1 base, J shed 4 bases, and the junction held 5 bases outside the gene matches. The CDR3 has 16 residues. The germline V gene encodes CDR1 SGHAT and CDR2 FQNNGV. CDR3 DNA sequence: TGTGCCAGCAGCTTAGGGGCTAGCGGGGGTTCAGATACGCAGTATTTT. It specifies CASSLGASGGSDTQYF.

This rearrangement joins TRBV5-4 to TRBJ2-2; maybe TRBD1 (5 bases). CDR3 length: 15 residues. V was cut by 4 bases and J by 3 bases, with 13 bases left in between. Germline values: CDR1 SGHNT, CDR2 YYREEE (reference sequence). This chain's CDR3 is CASSTSQEYTGELFF. Here the CDR3 DNA reads TGTGCCAGCAGCACCTCACAGGAGTACACCGGGGAGCTGTTTTTT.

V is TRBV14 and J is TRBJ1-1, with D maybe TRBD1 (6 bases). This CDR3 contains 14 residues. Germline loops: CDR1 SGHDN, CDR2 FVKESK. V was cut by 3 bases and J by 0 bases, with 8 bases left in between. Here the CDR3 reads CASSHGTMNTEAFF. As DNA, the CDR3 is TGTGCCAGCAGCCATGGGACAATGAACACTGAAGCTTTCTTT.

The rearrangement uses TRBV19 and TRBJ1-1, with D tentatively TRBD1 (6 bases). The CDR3 loop spans 16 amino acids. Germline lookup yields CDR1 LNHDA and CDR2 SQIVND (reference sequence). The V gene lost 1 base and the J gene lost 1 base, with 13 bases spanning the gap. The CDR3 spells CASSIAGQGRNTEAFF. The CDR3 DNA sequence: TGTGCCAGTAGTATAGCCGGGCAGGGGAGGAACACTGAAGCTTTCTTT.

The chain is built from TRBV7-2 and TRBJ2-1; perhaps TRBD1 as D (6 bases). Trimming pared 0 bases from V and 2 bases from J, leaving 14 bases between. CDR3 size: 17 residues. Germline loops: CDR1 SGHTA, CDR2 FQGNSA. The CDR3 sequence: CASSLARGTETYNEQFF. The CDR3 region has the DNA TGTGCCAGCAGCTTAGCAAGGGGGACGGAGACCTACAATGAGCAGTTCTTC.

This chain connects TRBV6-8 to TRBJ1-2, with 8 bases fitting TRBD1. Germline trimming cut 5 bases from V and 8 bases from J; bases unmatched to any gene: 13. Germline CDR1 reads MNHGY; CDR2 reads SAAAGT. The CDR3 extends over 15 amino acids. This CDR3 is CASSHRGTGLWGYTF. DNA for the CDR3: TGTGCCAGCAGTCACAGGGGGACAGGTCTATGGGGCTACACCTTC.

The chain carries TRBV19 and TRBJ1-5; D not certain. Trimming took 6 bases from V and 11 from J, leaving 23 bases between them. This CDR3 is built from 15 residues. Germline CDR1 LNHDA, CDR2 SQIVND (reference sequence). The CDR3 DNA sequence: TGTGCCAGTAGCGGGTCGGACTCCCAGTTCACAGCCCAGCATTTT. Protein sequence: CASSGSDSQFTAQHF. The full variable domain, its missing parts supplied by reference TRBV19 and TRBJ1-5, is DGGITQSPKYLFRKEGQNVTLSCEQNLNHDAMYWYRQDPGQGLRLIYYSQIVNDFQKGDIAEGYSVSREKKESFPLTVTSAQKNPTAFYLCASSGSDSQFTAQHFGDGTRLSIL.

V gene TRBV25-1 combines with J gene TRBJ2-5, with 12 positions matching TRBD2. The J segment lost 5 bases and the V segment lost 6 bases, leaving 10 bases of the junction unmatched. The germline V gene has CDR1 MGHDK and CDR2 SYGVNS. This CDR3 comprises 16 residues. CDR3 DNA: TGTGCCAGCAGAGGACTAGCGGGGAGAAGGAGGGAGACCCAGTACTTC. Its protein product is CASRGLAGRRRETQYF.